One and the same sample provided the 15 T cell receptor beta chains below, sequenced in a study of T cell changes during pregnancy in multiple sclerosis. Data came from immunoSEQ multiplex PCR; TCRdb stores just in-frame clones and leaves some out. This sample yields roughly 63,000 clones, of which 93% are seen a single time; under 5% belongs to the top ten. The sample was CD8+ T cells from peripheral blood mononuclear cells, taken in the second trimester of pregnancy. These receptors all come from a female donor with multiple sclerosis, enrolled in a pregnancy study.

This clone came up a few times. The V call is TRBV15, the J call TRBJ1-1; D gene ambiguous. The CDR3 covers 13 residues. Between the trimmed V and J ends, which lost 3 bases and 1 base, there was a span of 6 bases. Germline assignment: CDR1 LNHNV and CDR2 YYDKDF (reference sequence). The CDR3 DNA reads as TGTGCCACCAGCAGGCGGGGGAACACTGAAGCTTTCTTT. Translating gives CATSRRGNTEAFF. Drawing the rest from reference TRBV15 and TRBJ1-1, the complete variable domain is DAMVIQNPRYQVTQFGKPVTLSCSQTLNHNVMYWYQQKSSQAPKLLFHYYDKDFNNEADTPDNFQSRRPNTSFCFLDIRSPGLGDTAMYLCATSRRGNTEAFFGQGTRLTVV.

This clone has just a few counts. The rearrangement joins TRBV5-4 to TRBJ1-2, with TRBD1 as a possible D gene (6 bases). The germline CDR1 and CDR2 sequences are SGHNT and YYREEE (reference sequence). The CDR3 runs 13 residues. Trimming left V 5 bases short and J 10 bases short, with 18 bases between. The CDR3 protein is CASRPTGFPAYTF. CDR3 nucleotides: TGTGCCAGCAGACCTACAGGGTTCCCTGCCTACACCTTC.

V is TRBV2 and J is TRBJ2-3; 8 nucleotides line up with TRBD1. CDR1 SNHLY and CDR2 FYNNEI come from the germline V gene. This CDR3 contains 19 residues. CDR3 protein: CASSSVEETGVLFTDTQYF. The CDR3 DNA follows: TGTGCTTCCAGCAGTGTAGAGGAGACAGGGGTCCTCTTCACAGATACGCAGTATTTT. The full variable domain, rest sourced from reference TRBV2 and TRBJ2-3, is EPEVTQTPSHQVTQMGQEVILRCVPISNHLYFYWYRQILGQKVEFLVSFYNNEISEKSEIFDDQFSVERPDGSNFTLKIRSTKLEDSAMYFCASSSVEETGVLFTDTQYFGPGTRLTVL.

The CDR3 region is CASSQSTGATYGYTF. The CDR3 region has the DNA TGCGCCAGCAGCCAATCGACAGGGGCTACCTATGGCTACACCTTC. The V gene is TRBV4-3, the J gene TRBJ1-2; 8 positions agree with TRBD1. Germline lookup yields CDR1 LGHNA and CDR2 YSLEER. V shed 2 bases and J 4 bases; nucleotides not matched to a gene: 6. The CDR3 has 15 amino acids.

The V call is TRBV27, the J call TRBJ2-7; 13 bases map to TRBD2. J lost 3 bases, V lost 3 bases, and 5 bases had no gene match. The CDR3 spans 16 residues. The germline CDR1 and CDR2 sequences are MNHEY and SMNVEV (reference sequence). CDR3 sequence (DNA): TGTGCCAGCAGTTTCCGGACTAGCGGGAGATTCTACGAGCAGTACTTC. Translation: CASSFRTSGRFYEQYF.

This chain links TRBV5-8 with TRBJ2-5, with D maybe TRBD2 (6 bases). The germline V gene encodes CDR1 SGHTS and CDR2 YDEGEE. The CDR3 is 15 residues long. Trimming stripped 6 bases from V and 1 base from J, with 16 bases between. CDR3 DNA sequence: TGTGCCAGCATTCACCTGGAGGGCGGCCAAGAGACCCAGTACTTC. It yields the protein CASIHLEGGQETQYF.

The chain has TRBV7-3 and TRBJ2-1; TRBD2 agrees at 8 bases. Germline V CDR1 and CDR2: SGHTA, FQGTGA. The V gene end was trimmed by 5 bases and the J gene end by 5 bases; junction bases not matched to a gene: 11. The length of the CDR3 is 16 residues. CDR3 protein: CASSPRGAGGNNEQFF. For the CDR3, the DNA is TGTGCCAGCAGCCCAAGGGGGGCGGGAGGCAACAATGAGCAGTTCTTC.

The chain links TRBV27 to TRBJ2-7; TRBD1 agrees at 8 bases. Germline CDR1 and CDR2: MNHEY and SMNVEV (reference sequence). V lost 0 bases to trimming and J lost 3 bases; unmatched junction nucleotides: 4. This CDR3 comprises 15 residues. CDR3 coding DNA: TGTGCCAGCAGTTTATCAAGGACAGGGAACTACGAGCAGTACTTC. This translates into CASSLSRTGNYEQYF.

J is TRBJ2-1 and V is TRBV6-5; the D gene is possibly TRBD2 (6 bases). V was trimmed by 0 bases and J by 3 bases, leaving 9 bases between them. Germline V gives CDR1 MNHEY, CDR2 SVGAGI. The CDR3 is 15 amino acids. CDR3 nucleotides: TGTGCCAGCAGTTACTCGCGCGGGATCTACAATGAGCAGTTCTTC. This encodes CASSYSRGIYNEQFF.

The gene calls are TRBV4-3 and TRBJ1-2; TRBD1 matches 9 bases. Losses at the gene ends were 3 bases for V and 7 bases for J; bases not matched to a gene: 21. The germline gives CDR1 LGHNA, CDR2 YSLEER. The CDR3 covers 19 residues. The CDR3 protein is CASSHLLDPGTGLAGGYTF. The DNA for the CDR3 is TGCGCCAGCAGCCACCTGCTAGACCCCGGGACAGGGCTTGCTGGTGGCTACACCTTC.

The chain employs TRBV7-2 and TRBJ2-1; 12 positions match TRBD1. Germline V gene sequence: CDR1 SGHTA, CDR2 FQGNSA. Trimming cost V 5 bases and J 2 bases; bases outside gene matches: 10. CDR3 size: 18 residues. CDR3 in DNA: TGTGCCAGCAGCCGGGACAGGGGGCAACTCAACCCCTACAATGAGCAGTTCTTC. Protein product: CASSRDRGQLNPYNEQFF.

The rearrangement uses TRBV5-5 and TRBJ1-3; 7 nucleotides match TRBD1. CDR1 and CDR2 from the germline V gene are SGHKS and YYEKEE (reference sequence). CDR3 length: 14 amino acids. The ends lost 3 bases at V and 4 bases at J; junction bases unmatched: 4. CDR3 loop: CASSWGTVGNTIYF. Written as DNA, the CDR3 is TGTGCCAGCAGCTGGGGGACAGTCGGAAACACCATATATTTT.

The rearrangement joins TRBV28 to TRBJ1-2; 7 nucleotides line up with TRBD1. Germline V lookup: CDR1 MDHEN, CDR2 SYDVKM. There are 17 residues in the CDR3. V lost 3 bases to trimming and J lost 4 bases; unmatched junction nucleotides: 14. The CDR3 region has the DNA TGTGCCAGCAGTTTCCCCTCGAGACAGGGAATCCGCTATGGCTACACCTTC. It encodes CASSFPSRQGIRYGYTF.

The V call is TRBV4-1, the J call TRBJ2-5; no clear D gene. The V end lost 0 bases, the J end lost 11 bases, and 10 bases lay between the germline ends. The CDR3 is 12 residues long. Per germline, CDR1 MGHRA and CDR2 YSYEKL. CDR3 in DNA: TGCGCCAGCAGCCAAGATCTTCAGATACAGTACTTC. As protein: CASSQDLQIQYF.

This sequence joins TRBV19 and TRBJ2-7; D is perhaps TRBD1 (6 bases). Germline values: CDR1 LNHDA, CDR2 SQIVND (reference sequence). There are 15 residues in the CDR3. Trimming took 6 bases from V and 1 from J, leaving 16 bases between them. The chain's CDR3 is CASSKAGTRSYEQYF. The CDR3 DNA follows: TGTGCCAGTAGCAAGGCCGGGACAAGATCCTACGAGCAGTACTTC. The variable domain in full, with the rest retrieved from reference TRBV19 and TRBJ2-7, is DGGITQSPKYLFRKEGQNVTLSCEQNLNHDAMYWYRQDPGQGLRLIYYSQIVNDFQKGDIAEGYSVSREKKESFPLTVTSAQKNPTAFYLCASSKAGTRSYEQYFGPGTRLTVT.